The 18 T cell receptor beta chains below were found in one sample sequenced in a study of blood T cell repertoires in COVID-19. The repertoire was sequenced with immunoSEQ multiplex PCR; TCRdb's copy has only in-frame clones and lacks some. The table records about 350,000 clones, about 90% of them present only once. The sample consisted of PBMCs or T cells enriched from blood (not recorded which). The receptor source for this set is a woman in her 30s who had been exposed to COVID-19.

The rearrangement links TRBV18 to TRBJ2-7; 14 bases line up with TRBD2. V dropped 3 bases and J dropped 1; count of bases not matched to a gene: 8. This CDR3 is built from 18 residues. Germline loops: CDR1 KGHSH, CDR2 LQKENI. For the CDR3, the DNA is TGTGCCAGCTCACCGGTCCGGGGACTAGCGGGAGTTTCCTACGAGCAGTACTTC. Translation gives CASSPVRGLAGVSYEQYF.

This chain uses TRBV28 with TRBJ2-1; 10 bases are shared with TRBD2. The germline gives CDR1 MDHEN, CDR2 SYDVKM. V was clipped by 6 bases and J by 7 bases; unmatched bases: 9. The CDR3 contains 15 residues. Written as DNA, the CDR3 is TGTGCCAGCAGCCCGTCTAGCGGGAGAGGGAATGAGCAGTTCTTC. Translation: CASSPSSGRGNEQFF.

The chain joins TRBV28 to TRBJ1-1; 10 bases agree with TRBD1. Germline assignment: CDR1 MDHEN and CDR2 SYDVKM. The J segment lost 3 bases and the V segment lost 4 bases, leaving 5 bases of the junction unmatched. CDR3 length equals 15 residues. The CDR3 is CASSSSGTGDTEAFF. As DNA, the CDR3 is TGTGCCAGCAGTTCCTCCGGGACAGGGGACACTGAAGCTTTCTTT.

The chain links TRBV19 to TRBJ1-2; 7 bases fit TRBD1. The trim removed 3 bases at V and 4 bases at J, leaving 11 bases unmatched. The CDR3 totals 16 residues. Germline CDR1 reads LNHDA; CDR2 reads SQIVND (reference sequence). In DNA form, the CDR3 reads TGTGCCAGTAGTATGGCCTCGGGACAGCGATTCTATGGCTACACCTTC. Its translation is CASSMASGQRFYGYTF.

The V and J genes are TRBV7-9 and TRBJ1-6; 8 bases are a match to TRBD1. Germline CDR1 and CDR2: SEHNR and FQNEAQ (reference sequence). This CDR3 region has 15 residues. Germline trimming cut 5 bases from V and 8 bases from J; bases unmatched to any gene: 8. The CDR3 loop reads CASSPVQGAHSPLHF. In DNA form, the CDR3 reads TGTGCCAGCAGCCCCGTCCAGGGGGCTCATTCACCCCTCCACTTT. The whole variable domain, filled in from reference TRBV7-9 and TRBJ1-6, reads DTGVSQNPRHKITKRGQNVTFRCDPISEHNRLYWYRQTLGQGPEFLTYFQNEAQLEKSRLLSDRFSAERPKGSFSTLEIQRTEQGDSAMYLCASSPVQGAHSPLHFGNGTRLTVT.

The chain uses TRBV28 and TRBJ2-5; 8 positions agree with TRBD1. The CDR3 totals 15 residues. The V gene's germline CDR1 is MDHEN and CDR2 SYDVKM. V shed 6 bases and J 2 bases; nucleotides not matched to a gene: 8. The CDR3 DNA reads TGTGCCAGCAGCCTTCGACAGGGGCGACAAGAGACCCAGTACTTC. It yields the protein CASSLRQGRQETQYF.

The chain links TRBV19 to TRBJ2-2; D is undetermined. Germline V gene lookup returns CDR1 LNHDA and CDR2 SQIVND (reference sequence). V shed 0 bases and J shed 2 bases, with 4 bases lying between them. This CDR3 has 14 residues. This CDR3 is CASSIDLNTGELFF. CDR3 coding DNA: TGTGCCAGTAGTATAGATTTAAACACCGGGGAGCTGTTTTTT.

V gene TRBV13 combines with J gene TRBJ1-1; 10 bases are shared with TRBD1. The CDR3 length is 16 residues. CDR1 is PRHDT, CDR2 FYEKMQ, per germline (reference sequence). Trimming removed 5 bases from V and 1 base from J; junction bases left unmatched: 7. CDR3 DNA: TGTGCCAGCAGCGAGCAGGGGGACAGGGGGAACACTGAAGCTTTCTTT. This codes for CASSEQGDRGNTEAFF.

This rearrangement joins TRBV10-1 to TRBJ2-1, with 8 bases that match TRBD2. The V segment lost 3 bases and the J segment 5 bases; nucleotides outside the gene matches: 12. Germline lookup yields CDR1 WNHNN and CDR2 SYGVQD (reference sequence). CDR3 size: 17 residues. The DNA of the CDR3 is TGCGCCAGCAGTGACCTAACAAGCGGGAGTACCGACAATGAGCAGTTCTTC. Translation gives CASSDLTSGSTDNEQFF.

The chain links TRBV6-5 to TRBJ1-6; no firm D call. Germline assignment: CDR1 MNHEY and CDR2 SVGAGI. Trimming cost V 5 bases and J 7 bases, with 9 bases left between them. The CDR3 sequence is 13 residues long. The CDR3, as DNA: TGTGCCAGCAGTCTCCACTCGAATTCACCCCTCCACTTT. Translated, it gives CASSLHSNSPLHF.

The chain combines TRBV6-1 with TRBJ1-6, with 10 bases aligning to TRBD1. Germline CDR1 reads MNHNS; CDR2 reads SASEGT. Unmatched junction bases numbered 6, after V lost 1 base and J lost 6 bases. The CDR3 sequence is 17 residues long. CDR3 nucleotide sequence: TGTGCCAGCAGTGAAGGGAGCCGGGACAGGGGTAATTCACCCCTCCACTTT. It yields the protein CASSEGSRDRGNSPLHF.

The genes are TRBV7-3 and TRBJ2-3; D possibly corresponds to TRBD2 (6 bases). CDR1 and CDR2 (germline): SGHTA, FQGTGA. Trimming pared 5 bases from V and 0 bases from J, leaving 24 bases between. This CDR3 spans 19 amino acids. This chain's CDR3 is CASSPLVAEPLSSTDTQYF. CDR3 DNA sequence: TGTGCCAGCAGCCCCCTTGTAGCGGAACCACTCTCTAGCACAGATACGCAGTATTTT.

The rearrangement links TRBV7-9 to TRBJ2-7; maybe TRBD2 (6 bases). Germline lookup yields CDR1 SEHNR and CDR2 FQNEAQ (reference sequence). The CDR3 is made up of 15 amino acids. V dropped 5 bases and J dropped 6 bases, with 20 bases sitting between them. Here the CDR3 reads CASSQGTDPPGEQYF. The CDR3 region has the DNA TGTGCCAGCAGCCAAGGGACTGACCCTCCGGGCGAGCAGTACTTC.

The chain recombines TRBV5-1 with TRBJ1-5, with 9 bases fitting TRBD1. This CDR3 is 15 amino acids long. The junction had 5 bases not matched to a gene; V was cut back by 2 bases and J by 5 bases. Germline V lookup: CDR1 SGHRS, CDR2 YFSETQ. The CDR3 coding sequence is TGCGCCAGCAGCTTCGGGACAGGGTTTGATCAGCCCCAGCATTTT. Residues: CASSFGTGFDQPQHF.

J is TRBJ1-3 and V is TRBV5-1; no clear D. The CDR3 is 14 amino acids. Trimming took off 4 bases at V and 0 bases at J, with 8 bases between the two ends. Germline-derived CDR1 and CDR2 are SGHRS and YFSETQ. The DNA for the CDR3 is TGCGCCAGCAGCCCGACGGGCTCTGGAAACACCATATATTTT. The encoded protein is CASSPTGSGNTIYF.

The CDR3 reads CASSLAWTSGSNEQFF. The CDR3 DNA reads as TGTGCCAGCAGCTTGGCCTGGACTAGCGGGAGCAATGAGCAGTTCTTC. The chain employs TRBV5-4 and TRBJ2-1; 13 positions match TRBD2. CDR1 is SGHNT and CDR2 is YYREEE in the germline V gene (reference sequence). With 0 bases clipped from V and 6 bases from J, the junction kept 3 bases outside the gene matches. This CDR3 contains 16 residues.

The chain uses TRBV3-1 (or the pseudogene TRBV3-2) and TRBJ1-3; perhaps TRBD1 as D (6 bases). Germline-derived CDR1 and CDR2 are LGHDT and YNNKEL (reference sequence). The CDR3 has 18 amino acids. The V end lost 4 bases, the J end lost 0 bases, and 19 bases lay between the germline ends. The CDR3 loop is CASSRGRVGGGSGNTIYF. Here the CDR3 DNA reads TGTGCCAGCAGCCGGGGGCGCGTGGGCGGGGGCTCTGGAAACACCATATATTTT.

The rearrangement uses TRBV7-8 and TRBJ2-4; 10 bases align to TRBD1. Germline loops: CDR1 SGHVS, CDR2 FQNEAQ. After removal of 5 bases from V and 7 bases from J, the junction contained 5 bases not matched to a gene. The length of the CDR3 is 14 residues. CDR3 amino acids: CASSPGTGVNIQYF. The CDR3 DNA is TGTGCCAGCAGCCCCGGGACAGGGGTGAACATTCAGTACTTC.